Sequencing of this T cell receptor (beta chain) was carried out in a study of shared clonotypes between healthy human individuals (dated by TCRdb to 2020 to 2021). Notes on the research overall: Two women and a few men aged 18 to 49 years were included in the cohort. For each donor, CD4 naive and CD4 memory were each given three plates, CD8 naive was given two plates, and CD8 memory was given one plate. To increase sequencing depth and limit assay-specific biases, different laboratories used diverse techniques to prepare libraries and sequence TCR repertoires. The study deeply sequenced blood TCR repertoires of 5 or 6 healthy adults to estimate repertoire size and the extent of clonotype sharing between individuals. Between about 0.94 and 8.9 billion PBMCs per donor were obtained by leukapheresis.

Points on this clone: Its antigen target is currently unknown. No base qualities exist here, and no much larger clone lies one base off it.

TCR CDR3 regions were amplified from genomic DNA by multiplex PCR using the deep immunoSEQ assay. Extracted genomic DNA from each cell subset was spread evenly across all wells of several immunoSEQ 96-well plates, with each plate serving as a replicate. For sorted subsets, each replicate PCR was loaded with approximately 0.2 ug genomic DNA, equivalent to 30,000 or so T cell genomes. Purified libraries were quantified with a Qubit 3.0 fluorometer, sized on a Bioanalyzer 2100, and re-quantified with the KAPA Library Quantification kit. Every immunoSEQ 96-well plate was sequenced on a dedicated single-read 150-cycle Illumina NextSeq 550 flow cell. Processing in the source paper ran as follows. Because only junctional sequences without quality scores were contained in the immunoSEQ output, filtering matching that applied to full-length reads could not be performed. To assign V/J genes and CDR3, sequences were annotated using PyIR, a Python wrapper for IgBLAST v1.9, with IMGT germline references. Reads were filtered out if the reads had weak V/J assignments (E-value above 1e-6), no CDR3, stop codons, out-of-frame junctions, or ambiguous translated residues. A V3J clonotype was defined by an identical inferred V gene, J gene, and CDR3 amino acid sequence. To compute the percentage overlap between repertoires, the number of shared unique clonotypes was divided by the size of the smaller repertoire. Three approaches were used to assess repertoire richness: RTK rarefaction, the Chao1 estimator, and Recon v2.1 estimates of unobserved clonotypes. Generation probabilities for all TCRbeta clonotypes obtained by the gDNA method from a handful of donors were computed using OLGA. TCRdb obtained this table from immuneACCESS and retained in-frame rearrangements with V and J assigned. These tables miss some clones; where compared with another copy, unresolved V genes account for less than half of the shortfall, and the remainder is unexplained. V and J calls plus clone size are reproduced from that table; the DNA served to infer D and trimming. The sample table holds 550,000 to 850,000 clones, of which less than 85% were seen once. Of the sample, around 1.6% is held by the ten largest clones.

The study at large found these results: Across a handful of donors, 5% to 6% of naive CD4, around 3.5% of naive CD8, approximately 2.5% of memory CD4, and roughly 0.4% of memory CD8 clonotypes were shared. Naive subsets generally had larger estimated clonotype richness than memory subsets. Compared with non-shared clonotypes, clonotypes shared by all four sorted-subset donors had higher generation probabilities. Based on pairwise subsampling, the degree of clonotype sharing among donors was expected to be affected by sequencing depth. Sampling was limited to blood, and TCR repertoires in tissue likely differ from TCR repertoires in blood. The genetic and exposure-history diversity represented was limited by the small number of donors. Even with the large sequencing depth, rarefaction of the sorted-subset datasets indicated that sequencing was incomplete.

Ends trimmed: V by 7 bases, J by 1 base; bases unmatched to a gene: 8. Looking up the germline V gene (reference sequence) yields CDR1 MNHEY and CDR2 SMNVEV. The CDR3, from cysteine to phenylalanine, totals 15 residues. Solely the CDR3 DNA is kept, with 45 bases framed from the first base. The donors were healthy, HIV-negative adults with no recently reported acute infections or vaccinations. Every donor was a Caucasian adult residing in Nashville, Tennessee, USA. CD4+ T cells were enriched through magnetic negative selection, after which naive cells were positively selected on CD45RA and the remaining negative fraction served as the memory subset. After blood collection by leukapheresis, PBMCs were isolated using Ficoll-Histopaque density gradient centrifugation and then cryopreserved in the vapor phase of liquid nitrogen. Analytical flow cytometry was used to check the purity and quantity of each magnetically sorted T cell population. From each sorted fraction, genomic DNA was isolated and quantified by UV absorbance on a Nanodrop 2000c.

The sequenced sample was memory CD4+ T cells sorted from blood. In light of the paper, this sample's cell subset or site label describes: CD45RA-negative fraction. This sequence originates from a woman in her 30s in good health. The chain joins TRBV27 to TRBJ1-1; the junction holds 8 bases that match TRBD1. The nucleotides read TGTGCCAGCACGCGGTGGGGGACAGGGAACACTGAAGCTTTCTTT. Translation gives CASTRWGTGNTEAFF.